The rows below give T cell receptor beta chains drawn from one sample of a study of blood T cell repertoires in COVID-19. Only in-frame clones appear in the TCRdb table, and some are missing; sequencing was by immunoSEQ multiplex PCR. Here the sample spans approximately 190,000 clones, about 90% being singletons. Sequenced material: peripheral blood. The source of these receptors is a man between 60 and 75 years old with active or convalescent COVID-19. Both conserved end residues are part of each CDR3. D genes are given only for firm matches. Part of the rows lack a size; the others show once, few, many or a class for expanded clones.

V gene	J gene	D gene	clone size	CDR3 DNA	CDR3 protein
TRBV3-1/TRBV3-2	TRBJ1-6	NA	NA	TGTGCCAGCAGCTTACCGGGAGCCGATTCACCCCTCCACTTT	CASSLPGADSPLHF
TRBV11-2	TRBJ2-7	TRBD2	NA	TGTGCCAGCAGCAGAAGCGGGGACCTCTCCTACGAGCAGTACTTC	CASSRSGDLSYEQYF
TRBV10-3	TRBJ2-5	TRBD1	NA	TGTGCCATCAGTCCGGGACAGTCGTACCAAGAGACCCAGTACTTC	CAISPGQSYQETQYF
TRBV5-1	TRBJ2-3	NA	few	TGCGCCAGCAATGAGCCTTCCTCGGATACGCAGTATTTT	CASNEPSSDTQYF
TRBV23-1	TRBJ2-3	TRBD1	NA	TGCGCCAGCAGTCAACGCCCCGTGAGGGGACAGGGGATACCTCTAGATACGCAGTATTTT	CASSQRPVRGQGIPLDTQYF
TRBV5-1	TRBJ2-1	TRBD2	NA	TGCGCCAGCAGCTCACTTGGGACTATCTCCTACAATGAGCAGTTCTTC	CASSSLGTISYNEQFF
TRBV5-5	TRBJ2-6	NA	NA	TGTGCCAGCAGCCTGCTAAGCTCTGGGGCCAACGTCCTGACTTTC	CASSLLSSGANVLTF
TRBV6-2/TRBV6-3	TRBJ2-7	TRBD2	NA	TGTGCCAGCAGTTACAATCTAGCGGGGGGCCGGTACGAGCAGTACTTC	CASSYNLAGGRYEQYF
TRBV27	TRBJ1-5	TRBD1	NA	TGTGCCAGCAGCGGACAGGCGGGCAATCAGCCCCAGCATTTT	CASSGQAGNQPQHF
TRBV11-2	TRBJ2-2	NA	NA	TGTGCCAGCAGCCTTTTGGGGGCACCTACCGGGGAGCTGTTTTTT	CASSLLGAPTGELFF
TRBV3-1/TRBV3-2	TRBJ2-7	NA	NA	TGTGCCAGCAGCCTCAACAGGGTTGGAGAGCAGTACTTC	CASSLNRVGEQYF
TRBV6-1	TRBJ1-5	NA	NA	TGTGCCAGCAGTGAAGCTTGGGGGGGCAATCAGCCCCAGCATTTT	CASSEAWGGNQPQHF
TRBV18	TRBJ2-7	NA	once	TGTGCCAGCTCACCACCAACAGGTAGCTCCTACGAGCAGTACTTC	CASSPPTGSSYEQYF
TRBV6-4	TRBJ1-4	NA	few	TGTGCCAGCAGTGAAGTTGGGGGCGCCGGCGAAAAACTGTTTTTT	CASSEVGGAGEKLFF
TRBV7-3	TRBJ2-2	NA	few	TGTGCCAGCAGCTTACTGGGGAGCACCGGGGAGCTGTTTTTT	CASSLLGSTGELFF
TRBV4-1	TRBJ2-1	NA	NA	TGCGCCAGCAGCCAAGATCGGGATAGTGAGCAGTTCTTC	CASSQDRDSEQFF
TRBV18	TRBJ2-1	TRBD2	NA	TGTGCCAGCTCATCCCAGCGGGGGATGGGTGAGCAGTTCTTC	CASSSQRGMGEQFF
TRBV19	TRBJ1-5	NA	NA	TGTGCCAGTAGTATTAGACGGGACAATCAGCCCCAGCATTTT	CASSIRRDNQPQHF
TRBV4-1	TRBJ1-3	NA	NA	TGCGCCAGCAGCCACCTCGCGGGAAACACCATATATTTT	CASSHLAGNTIYF
TRBV2	TRBJ1-1	TRBD1	NA	TGTGCCAGCAGGATGGGGGACAGGGGGCGTGTGAACACTGAAGCTTTCTTT	CASRMGDRGRVNTEAFF
TRBV5-4	TRBJ2-5	TRBD2	NA	TGTGCCAGCAGCCAAATTACTAGCGGGGGGGCCCTAGAGACCCAGTACTTC	CASSQITSGGALETQYF
TRBV2	TRBJ1-1	TRBD1	NA	TGTGCCAGCACCTCAACAGGGGAAGTTGTCGCTGAAGCTTTCTTT	CASTSTGEVVAEAFF
TRBV20-1	TRBJ2-7	NA	once	TGCAGTGCTAGTGCCACTATCGACAGAGGATACGAGCAGTACTTC	CSASATIDRGYEQYF
TRBV27	TRBJ1-1	TRBD1	few	TGTGCCAGCAGTTCCTACAGGGGGGGGATGAACACTGAAGCTTTCTTT	CASSSYRGGMNTEAFF
TRBV5-1	TRBJ1-4	NA	NA	TGCGCCAGCAGCTTGGGCGGGTTTGGTGAAAAACTGTTTTTT	CASSLGGFGEKLFF
TRBV9	TRBJ2-6	TRBD2	NA	TGTGCCAGCAGCGTCAGGGAGGGTTCTGGGGCCAACGTCCTGACTTTC	CASSVREGSGANVLTF
TRBV6-4	TRBJ2-2	TRBD2	NA	TGTGCCAGCAGCCAGACTAGCGGGGGACCTGTGGAGCTGTTTTTT	CASSQTSGGPVELFF